The 8 T cell receptor beta chains below all came from one sample that was sequenced in a study of T cell changes during pregnancy in multiple sclerosis. Profiling relied on immunoSEQ multiplex PCR, and the TCRdb table lists in-frame clones only, not all of them. The sample consists of around 48,000 clones, 92% of them appearing once. The material sequenced was CD4+ T cells from peripheral blood mononuclear cells, taken in the third trimester of pregnancy. Receptor source: a female donor with multiple sclerosis, enrolled in a pregnancy study.

This rearrangement joins TRBV5-1 to TRBJ2-5, with 12 bases lining up with TRBD2. The CDR3 loop spans 16 amino acids. With V trimmed by 3 bases and J by 5 bases, 8 bases remained unmatched. Per the germline V gene, CDR1 is SGHRS and CDR2 is YFSETQ. CDR3 loop: CASSWTSGVLTETQYF. The CDR3 bases are TGCGCCAGCAGCTGGACTAGCGGGGTTCTAACGGAGACCCAGTACTTC.

J is TRBJ2-3 and V is TRBV28, with D possibly being TRBD2 (5 bases). Germline CDR1 and CDR2: MDHEN and SYDVKM. V was cut by 0 bases and J by 0 bases, with 10 bases left in between. This CDR3 spans 16 amino acids. The CDR3 loop is CASSLWASPSTDTQYF. CDR3 coding DNA: TGTGCCAGCAGTTTATGGGCTAGCCCTAGCACAGATACGCAGTATTTT. The variable domain in full, with the rest retrieved from reference TRBV28 and TRBJ2-3, is DVKVTQSSRYLVKRTGEKVFLECVQDMDHENMFWYRQDPGLGLRLIYFSYDVKMKEKGDIPEGYSVSREKKERFSLILESASTNQTSMYLCASSLWASPSTDTQYFGPGTRLTVL.

The V gene is TRBV5-5, the J gene TRBJ2-6; 7 positions agree with TRBD1. The V and J ends lost 4 bases and 4 bases, in that order; junction bases with no gene match: 11. CDR3 size: 17 residues. CDR1 is SGHKS and CDR2 is YYEKEE in the germline V gene (reference sequence). In nucleotides, the CDR3 is TGTGCCAGCAGCCGGGACAGTGGGCATCCAGGGGCCAACGTCCTGACTTTC. It specifies CASSRDSGHPGANVLTF.

The chain couples TRBV19 to TRBJ2-3; TRBD2 is a possible D gene (6 bases). Deletions cut 1 base from V and 4 bases from J, with 9 bases between. The CDR3 is 14 amino acids. The germline gives CDR1 LNHDA, CDR2 SQIVND (reference sequence). This chain's CDR3 is CASSIGSGSDTQYF. Written as DNA, the CDR3 is TGTGCCAGTAGTATAGGCAGCGGGTCAGATACGCAGTATTTT.

The count of this clone is one. This chain connects TRBV7-6 to TRBJ2-7, with 10 bases lining up with TRBD1. Germline assignment: CDR1 SGHVS and CDR2 FNYEAQ. V shed 5 bases, J shed 3 bases, and the junction held 4 bases outside the gene matches. This CDR3 has 14 amino acids. The CDR3, as DNA: TGTGCCAGCAGCCGGACAGGGGGGATCTACGAGCAGTACTTC. This codes for CASSRTGGIYEQYF. Complete variable domain (other parts from reference TRBV7-6 and TRBJ2-7): GAGVSQSPRYKVTKRGQDVALRCDPISGHVSLYWYRQALGQGPEFLTYFNYEAQQDKSGLPNDRFSAERPEGSISTLTIQRTEQRDSAMYRCASSRTGGIYEQYFGPGTRLTVT.

This clone appeared a single time. The chain carries TRBV15 and TRBJ2-5; no clear D. This CDR3 is built from 14 residues. V dropped 0 bases and J dropped 1 base, with 6 bases sitting between them. Germline V gene data show CDR1 as LNHNV and CDR2 as YYDKDF (reference sequence). In nucleotides, the CDR3 is TGTGCCACCAGCAGAGATCATCCCCAAGAGACCCAGTACTTC. It yields the protein CATSRDHPQETQYF. The whole variable domain, filled in from reference TRBV15 and TRBJ2-5, reads DAMVIQNPRYQVTQFGKPVTLSCSQTLNHNVMYWYQQKSSQAPKLLFHYYDKDFNNEADTPDNFQSRRPNTSFCFLDIRSPGLGDTAMYLCATSRDHPQETQYFGPGTRLLVL.

This chain connects TRBV15 to TRBJ2-2, with TRBD1 matching 8 bases. From germline, CDR1 is LNHNV and CDR2 YYDKDF (reference sequence). V was clipped by 7 bases and J by 4 bases; unmatched bases: 8. The CDR3 is 15 amino acids. CDR3 DNA sequence: TGTGCCACCAAGGGGTGGGACAGGAGCACCGGGGAGCTGTTTTTT. The encoded protein is CATKGWDRSTGELFF.

The chain has TRBV29-1 and TRBJ2-7; TRBD2 might be the D (5 bases). Per the germline V gene, CDR1 is SQVTM and CDR2 is ANQGSEA. The length of the CDR3 is 12 residues. The V and J ends lost 7 bases and 2 bases respectively, with 12 bases between them. CDR3 protein: CSALATTYEQYF. For the CDR3, the DNA is TGCAGCGCCCTAGCAACTACCTACGAGCAGTACTTC.